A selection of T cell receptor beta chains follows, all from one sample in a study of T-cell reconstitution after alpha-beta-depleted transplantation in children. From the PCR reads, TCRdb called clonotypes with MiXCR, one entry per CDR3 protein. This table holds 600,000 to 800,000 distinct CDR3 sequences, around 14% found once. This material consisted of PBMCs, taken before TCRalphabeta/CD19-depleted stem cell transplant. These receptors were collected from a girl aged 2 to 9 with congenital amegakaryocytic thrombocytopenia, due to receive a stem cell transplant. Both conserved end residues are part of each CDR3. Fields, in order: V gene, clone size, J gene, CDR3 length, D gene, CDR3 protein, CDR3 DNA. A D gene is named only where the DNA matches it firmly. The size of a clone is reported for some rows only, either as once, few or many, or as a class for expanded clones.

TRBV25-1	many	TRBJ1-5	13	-	CASILRGNQPQHF	TGTGCCAGCATTTTACGTGGCAATCAGCCCCAGCATTTT
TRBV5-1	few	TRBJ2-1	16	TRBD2	CASSLVLAGGPLGQFF	TGCGCCAGCAGCTTGGTTTTAGCGGGTGGGCCCTTAGGGCAGTTCTTC
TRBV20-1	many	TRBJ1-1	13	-	CSARVPSNTEAFF	TGCAGTGCTAGAGTCCCCTCGAACACTGAAGCTTTCTTT
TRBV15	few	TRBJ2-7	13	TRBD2	CATRLAGYYEQYF	TGTGCCACCAGACTAGCGGGATACTACGAGCAGTACTTC
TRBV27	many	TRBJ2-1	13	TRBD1	CASSHQGVGEQFF	TGTGCCAGCAGTCACCAGGGGGTAGGGGAGCAGTTCTTC
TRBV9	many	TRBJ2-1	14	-	CASSGIDWNNEQFF	TGTGCCAGCAGTGGGATCGACTGGAACAATGAGCAGTTCTTC
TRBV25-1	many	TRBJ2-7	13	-	CASSEWTAYEQYF	TGTGCCAGCAGTGAATGGACAGCCTACGAGCAGTACTTC
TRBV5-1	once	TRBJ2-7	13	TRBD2	CASSNSGSYEQYF	TGCGCCAGCTCCAATAGCGGGAGTTACGAGCAGTACTTC
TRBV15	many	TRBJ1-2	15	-	CATSRARTGFGGYTF	TGTGCCACCAGCAGGGCCCGAACAGGGTTCGGTGGCTACACCTTC
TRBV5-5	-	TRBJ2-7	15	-	CASSPEPATLYEQYF	TGTGCCAGCAGCCCGGAACCAGCGACCTTGTACGAGCAGTACTTC
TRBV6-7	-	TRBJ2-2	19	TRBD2	CASCFPNSGRARDTGELFF	TGTGCCAGCTGTTTCCCTAATAGCGGGAGGGCCCGCGACACCGGGGAGCTGTTTTTT
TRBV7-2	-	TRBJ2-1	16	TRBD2	CASSLALAGGIGEQFF	TGTGCCAGCAGCTTAGCGTTAGCGGGAGGGATCGGTGAGCAGTTCTTC
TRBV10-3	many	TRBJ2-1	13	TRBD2	CAIGTSGLNEQFF	TGTGCCATCGGGACTAGCGGGCTTAATGAGCAGTTCTTC
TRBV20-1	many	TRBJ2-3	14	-	CSASRAGLTDTQYF	TGCAGTGCTTCTCGTGCCGGACTCACAGATACGCAGTATTTT
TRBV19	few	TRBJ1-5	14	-	CASLNRASNQPQHF	TGTGCCAGTCTGAACAGGGCTTCTAATCAGCCCCAGCATTTT
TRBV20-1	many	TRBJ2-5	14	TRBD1	CSAASPGGLETQYF	TGCAGTGCTGCGAGTCCAGGGGGCCTTGAGACCCAGTACTTC
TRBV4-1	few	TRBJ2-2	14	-	CASSRPGISGELFF	TGCGCCAGCAGCAGGCCGGGAATTTCCGGGGAGCTGTTTTTT
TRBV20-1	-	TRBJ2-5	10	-	CSALKRTQYF	TGCAGTGCCCTAAAGAGGACCCAGTACTTC
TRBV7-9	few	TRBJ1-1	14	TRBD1	CASSAIQGGTEAFF	TGTGCCAGCAGTGCCATACAGGGGGGGACTGAAGCTTTCTTT
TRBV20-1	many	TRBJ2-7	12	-	CSAVAVSEEQYF	TGCAGTGCTGTAGCGGTATCTGAGGAGCAGTACTTC
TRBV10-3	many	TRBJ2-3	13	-	CASSADPTDTQYF	TGTGCCAGTTCGGCAGACCCCACAGATACGCAGTATTTT
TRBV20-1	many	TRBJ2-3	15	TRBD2	CSARATGGITDTQYF	TGCAGTGCTAGAGCTACGGGAGGGATCACAGATACGCAGTATTTT
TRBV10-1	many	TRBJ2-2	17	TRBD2	CASSPTSGRPNTGELFF	TGCGCCAGCAGTCCGACTAGCGGGAGGCCGAACACCGGGGAGCTGTTTTTT
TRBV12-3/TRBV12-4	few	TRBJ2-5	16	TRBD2	CASSPGQLRGEETQYF	TGTGCCAGCAGTCCCGGACAGTTGCGGGGGGAAGAGACCCAGTACTTC
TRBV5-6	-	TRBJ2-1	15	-	CASSLGHGTPNEQFF	TGTGCCAGCAGCTTGGGTCATGGTACCCCCAATGAGCAGTTCTTC
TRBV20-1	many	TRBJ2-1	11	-	CSAPLLDEQFF	TGCAGTGCTCCACTGCTGGATGAGCAGTTCTTC
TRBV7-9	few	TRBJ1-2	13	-	CASSQTEFYGYTF	TGTGCCAGCAGCCAAACAGAGTTCTATGGCTACACCTTC
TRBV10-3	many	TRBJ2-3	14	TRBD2	CAISSGSGTDTQYF	TGTGCCATCTCTAGCGGGAGTGGCACAGATACGCAGTATTTT